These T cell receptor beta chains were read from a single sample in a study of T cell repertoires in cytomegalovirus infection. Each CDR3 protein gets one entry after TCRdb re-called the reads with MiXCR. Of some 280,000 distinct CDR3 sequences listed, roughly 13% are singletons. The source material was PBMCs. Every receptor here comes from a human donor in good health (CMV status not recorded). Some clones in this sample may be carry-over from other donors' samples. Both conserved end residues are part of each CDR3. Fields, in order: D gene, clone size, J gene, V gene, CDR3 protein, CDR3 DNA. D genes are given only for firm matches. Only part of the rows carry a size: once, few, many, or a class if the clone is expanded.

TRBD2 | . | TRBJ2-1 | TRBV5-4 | CASSWTSGRYNEQFF | TGTGCCAGCAGCTGGACTAGCGGGAGATACAATGAGCAGTTCTTC
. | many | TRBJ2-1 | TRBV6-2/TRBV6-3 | CASSLPPKRPFF | TGTGCCAGCAGTTTACCCCCCAAGCGGCCGTTCTTC
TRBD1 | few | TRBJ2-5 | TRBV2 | CASSDRVETQYF | TGTGCCAGCAGCGACAGGGTAGAGACCCAGTACTTC
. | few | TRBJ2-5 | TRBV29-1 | CSVEGFRGIEETQYF | TGCAGCGTTGAAGGGTTCCGGGGAATTGAAGAGACCCAGTACTTC
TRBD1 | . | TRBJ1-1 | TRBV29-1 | CSAQTGIAEAFF | TGCAGCGCCCAGACAGGGATTGCTGAAGCTTTCTTT
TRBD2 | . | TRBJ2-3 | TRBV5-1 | CASSLASGGLTDTQYF | TGCGCCAGCAGCTTGGCTAGCGGGGGGTTGACAGATACGCAGTATTTT
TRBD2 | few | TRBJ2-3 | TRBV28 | CASSFLLAGGPSTDTQYF | TGTGCCAGCAGTTTTTTACTAGCGGGAGGGCCTAGCACAGATACGCAGTATTTT
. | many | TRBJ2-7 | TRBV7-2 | CASSPRGALYEQYF | TGTGCCAGCAGTCCTCGGGGAGCTCTCTACGAGCAGTACTTC
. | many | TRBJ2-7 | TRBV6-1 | CASSDYWEEQYF | TGTGCCAGCAGTGATTATTGGGAAGAGCAGTACTTC
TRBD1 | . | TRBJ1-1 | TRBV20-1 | CSARDPGQGDGTEAFF | TGCAGTGCTAGAGACCCCGGACAGGGGGATGGCACTGAAGCTTTCTTT
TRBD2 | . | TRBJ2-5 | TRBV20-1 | CSARSGLAVWGEGQYF | TGCAGTGCTAGGTCGGGACTAGCCGTATGGGGGGAGGGCCAGTACTTC
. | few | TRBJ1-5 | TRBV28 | CASSSTARGNQPQHF | TGTGCCAGCAGTTCTACGGCGAGGGGCAATCAGCCCCAGCATTTT
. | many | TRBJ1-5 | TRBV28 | CASSFKGVSNQPQHF | TGTGCCAGCAGTTTCAAGGGGGTGTCGAATCAGCCCCAGCATTTT
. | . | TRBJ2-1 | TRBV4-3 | CASSPSRVGFLYEQFF | TGCGCCAGCAGCCCCAGCAGGGTAGGATTTTTGTATGAGCAGTTCTTC
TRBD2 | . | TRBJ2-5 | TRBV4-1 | CASSQGPGLAGEQETQYF | TGCGCCAGCAGCCAAGGCCCGGGACTAGCGGGGGAGCAAGAGACCCAGTACTTC
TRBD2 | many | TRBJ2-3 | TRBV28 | CASSPTGEGRSSGGSTDTQYF | TGTGCCAGCAGTCCGACTGGGGAGGGAAGGAGTAGCGGAGGAAGCACAGATACGCAGTATTTT
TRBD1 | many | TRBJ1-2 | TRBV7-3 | CASSWTGGEGGYTF | TGTGCCAGCAGCTGGACAGGGGGCGAGGGGGGCTACACCTTC
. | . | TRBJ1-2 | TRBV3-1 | CASSQGFRAGGEMDGYTF | TGTGCCAGCAGCCAAGGTTTCAGAGCCGGGGGCGAGATGGATGGCTACACCTTC
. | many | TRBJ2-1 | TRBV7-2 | CASSLSQGYNEQFF | TGTGCCAGCAGCTTGAGCCAGGGCTACAATGAGCAGTTCTTC
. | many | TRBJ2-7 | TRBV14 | CASSQDPEGALEQYF | TGTGCCAGCAGCCAAGATCCCGAAGGGGCCCTTGAGCAGTACTTC
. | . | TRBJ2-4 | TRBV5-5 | CASSPGPRDAIQYF | TGTGCCAGCAGCCCGGGACCCCGCGACGCCATTCAGTACTTC
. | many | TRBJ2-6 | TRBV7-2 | CASNMGSGANVLTF | TGTGCCAGCAATATGGGCTCTGGGGCCAACGTCCTGACTTTC
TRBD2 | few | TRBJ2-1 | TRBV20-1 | CSARTLAASSYNEQFF | TGCAGTGCTAGGACGCTAGCGGCCAGCTCCTACAATGAGCAGTTCTTC
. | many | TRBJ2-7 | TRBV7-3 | CASSLTPKGEQYF | TGTGCCAGCAGCTTAACGCCTAAAGGCGAGCAGTACTTC
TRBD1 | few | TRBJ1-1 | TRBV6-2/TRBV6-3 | CASSYGDRSNTEAFF | TGTGCCAGCAGTTACGGGGACAGGAGCAACACTGAAGCTTTCTTT
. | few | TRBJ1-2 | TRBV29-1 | CSVNTGPYGYTF | TGCAGCGTAAACACAGGTCCCTATGGCTACACCTTC
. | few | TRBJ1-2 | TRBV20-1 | CRADRTSGYGYTF | TGCAGGGCCGACAGGACTTCTGGCTATGGCTACACCTTC
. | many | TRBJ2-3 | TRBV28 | CASRELASDTQYF | TGTGCCAGCAGGGAGCTAGCTTCAGATACGCAGTATTTT
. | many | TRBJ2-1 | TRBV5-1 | CASSSDGVSYNEQFF | TGCGCCAGCAGCTCGGACGGCGTCTCCTACAATGAGCAGTTCTTC
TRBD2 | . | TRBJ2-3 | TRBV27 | CASSLGTSESDTQYF | TGTGCCAGCAGCTTAGGGACTAGCGAATCAGATACGCAGTATTTT
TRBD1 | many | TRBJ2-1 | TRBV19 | CASRRLGQGTYNEQFF | TGTGCCAGTAGACGACTCGGACAGGGTACCTACAATGAGCAGTTCTTC
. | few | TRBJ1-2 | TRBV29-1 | CSVEGNPPYGYTF | TGCAGCGTTGAAGGAAACCCGCCATATGGCTACACCTTC
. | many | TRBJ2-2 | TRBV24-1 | CATSDLTDTGELFF | TGTGCCACCAGTGATTTAACAGACACCGGGGAGCTGTTTTTT
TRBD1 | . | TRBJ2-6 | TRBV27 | CASSLRPLTGGATNVLTF | TGTGCCAGCAGTTTACGACCCCTGACAGGGGGCGCGACCAACGTCCTGACTTTC
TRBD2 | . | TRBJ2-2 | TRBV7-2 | CASSLKGFLAANTGELFF | TGTGCCAGCAGCCTAAAGGGGTTTCTAGCGGCTAACACCGGGGAGCTGTTTTTT